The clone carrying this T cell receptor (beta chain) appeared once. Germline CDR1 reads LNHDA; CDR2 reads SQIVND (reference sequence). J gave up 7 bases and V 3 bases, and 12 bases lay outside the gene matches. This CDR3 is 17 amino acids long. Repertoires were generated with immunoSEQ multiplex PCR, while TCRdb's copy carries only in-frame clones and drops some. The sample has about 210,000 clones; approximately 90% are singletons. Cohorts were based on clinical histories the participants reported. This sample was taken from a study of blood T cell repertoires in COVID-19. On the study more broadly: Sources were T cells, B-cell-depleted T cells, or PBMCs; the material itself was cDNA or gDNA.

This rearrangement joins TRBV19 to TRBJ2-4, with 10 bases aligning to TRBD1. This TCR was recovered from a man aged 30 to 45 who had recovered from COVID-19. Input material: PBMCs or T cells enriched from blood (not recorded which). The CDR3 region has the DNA TGTGCCAGTAGTATGGACCGGTGGGACAGGGGAATTAACATTCAGTACTTC. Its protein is CASSMDRWDRGINIQYF.